These 9 T cell receptor beta chains originate from one sample sequenced in a study of T-cell reconstitution after alpha-beta-depleted transplantation in children (dated by TCRdb to 2016 to 2017). The sample's treatment or condition label is to be understood as: allogeneic hematopoietic cell transplantation with graft depleted of TCRalphabeta T cells and CD19 B cells. Receptors were amplified or captured by PCR. Sequencing was performed on an Illumina HiSeq 2500. TCR library preparation used molecular barcoding, with unique molecular identifiers applied to normalize quantification of the TCRbeta repertoire. TCRdb trimmed public reads at Q25 via fastp, called clones via MiXCR and kept in-frame beta chains. Every distinct CDR3 protein forms one entry, paired with its most common genes and DNA. Recorded for this sample are some 460,000 distinct CDR3 sequences; about 16% of them occurred a single time. The ten top clones hold roughly 29% of the sample.

The input for sequencing was PBMCs, mostly from graft donor cells, taken 360 days after TCRalphabeta/CD19-depleted stem cell transplant. Receptors originate from a boy in the first two years of life who had a stem cell transplant for Wiskott-Aldrich syndrome, so the T cells may come from the graft donor.

This sequence joins TRBV7-2 and TRBJ2-7; 9 bases are shared with TRBD1. CDR1 is SGHTA and CDR2 is FQGNSA in the germline V gene. The trim removed 7 bases at V and 2 bases at J, leaving 12 bases unmatched. The CDR3 runs to 16 residues. In DNA form, the CDR3 reads TGTGCCAGCACCCTACCATCCGGGACAGGGACCTACGAGCAGTACTTC. This translates into CASTLPSGTGTYEQYF.

Only a few counts were recorded for this clonotype. The chain links TRBV20-1 to TRBJ2-3; D gene ambiguous. This CDR3 is built from 13 residues. Germline V lookup: CDR1 DFQATT, CDR2 SNEGSKA (reference sequence). The germline V and J ends were trimmed by 6 bases and 0 bases, with 10 bases remaining between them. CDR3 amino acids: CSAPILSTDTQYF. The CDR3 DNA reads as TGCAGTGCCCCTATACTGAGCACAGATACGCAGTATTTT.

V gene TRBV28 combines with J gene TRBJ2-3; possible D gene TRBD2, 5 bases. CDR3 length equals 14 residues. Germline CDR1 reads MDHEN; CDR2 reads SYDVKM. Between the trimmed V and J ends, which lost 1 base and 5 bases, there was a span of 10 bases. The CDR3 DNA reads TGTGCCAGCAGTTTATCCTCGGGGTTAGATACGCAGTATTTT. Its protein is CASSLSSGLDTQYF. Together with reference TRBV28 and TRBJ2-3, the CDR3 gives the full variable domain: DVKVTQSSRYLVKRTGEKVFLECVQDMDHENMFWYRQDPGLGLRLIYFSYDVKMKEKGDIPEGYSVSREKKERFSLILESASTNQTSMYLCASSLSSGLDTQYFGPGTRLTVL.

This clonotype was counted a few times. The chain combines TRBV15 with TRBJ2-6; D not certain. Germline V gives CDR1 LNHNV, CDR2 YYDKDF (reference sequence). The CDR3 consists of 13 residues. Trimming shortened V by 6 bases and J by 4 bases, and 7 bases separated the two germline ends. The CDR3 here is CATRFAGANVLTF. In DNA form, the CDR3 reads TGTGCCACCAGATTTGCGGGGGCCAACGTCCTGACTTTC.

The chain carries TRBV6-2 or TRBV6-3 and TRBJ2-2; 7 nucleotides align to TRBD2. Germline assignment: CDR1 MNHEY and CDR2 SVGEGT. The junction had 7 bases not matched to a gene; V was cut back by 0 bases and J by 0 bases. The CDR3 totals 18 residues. The CDR3, as DNA: TGTGCCAGCAGTTACTCGACTGGAGCGGGGTCGAACACCGGGGAGCTGTTTTTT. It codes for CASSYSTGAGSNTGELFF.

This clonotype appeared a few times. This sequence joins TRBV5-1 and TRBJ2-5; D is tentatively TRBD1 or TRBD2 (5 bases each). The CDR3 has 14 residues. Trimming removed 3 bases from V and 5 bases from J, with 14 bases in between. In germline, CDR1 is SGHRS, CDR2 YFSETQ. The CDR3 bases are TGCGCCAGCAGCTCTACTCTAGGGGACGAGACCCAGTACTTC. It specifies CASSSTLGDETQYF.

This clonotype was detected a few times. The CDR3 coding sequence is TGCGCCAGCAGCCAATTCGGGGGTTGGAATTCACCCCTCCACTTT. Translating it yields CASSQFGGWNSPLHF. The chain carries TRBV4-1 and TRBJ1-6; D might be TRBD1 (5 bases). This CDR3 comprises 15 residues. The germline V and J ends were trimmed by 2 bases and 7 bases, with 12 bases remaining between them. CDR1 MGHRA and CDR2 YSYEKL come from the germline V gene.

The sample holds a few counts of this clonotype. The genes are TRBV6-5 and TRBJ2-1; tentative D call: TRBD2 (6 bases). V was trimmed by 0 bases and J by 10 bases, leaving 13 bases between them. CDR1 and CDR2 (germline): MNHEY, SVGAGI. The CDR3 is made up of 14 amino acids. For the CDR3, the DNA is TGTGCCAGCAGTTACTCGGGGGGTGTCCTAGAGCAGTTCTTC. Translation gives CASSYSGGVLEQFF.

The rearrangement uses TRBV20-1 and TRBJ2-1, with 12 bases that match TRBD2. The J segment lost 4 bases and the V segment lost 1 base, leaving 14 bases of the junction unmatched. Germline lookup yields CDR1 DFQATT and CDR2 SNEGSKA (reference sequence). The CDR3 extends over 19 amino acids. The CDR3 protein is CSARVDFLAGGGPYNEQFF. The DNA of the CDR3 is TGCAGTGCTAGAGTGGACTTCCTAGCGGGAGGGGGACCTTACAATGAGCAGTTCTTC.